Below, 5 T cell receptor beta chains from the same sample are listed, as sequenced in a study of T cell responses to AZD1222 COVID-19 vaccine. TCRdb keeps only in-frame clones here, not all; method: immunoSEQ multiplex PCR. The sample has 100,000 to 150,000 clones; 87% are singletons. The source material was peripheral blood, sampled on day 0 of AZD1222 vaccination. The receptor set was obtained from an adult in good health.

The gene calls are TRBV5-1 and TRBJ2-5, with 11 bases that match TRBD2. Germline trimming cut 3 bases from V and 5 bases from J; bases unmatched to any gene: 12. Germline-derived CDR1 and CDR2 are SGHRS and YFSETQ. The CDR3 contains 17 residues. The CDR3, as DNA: TGCGCCAGCAGCTGGGCCGGGACTAGCGGCCCCCGGGAGACCCAGTACTTC. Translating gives CASSWAGTSGPRETQYF.

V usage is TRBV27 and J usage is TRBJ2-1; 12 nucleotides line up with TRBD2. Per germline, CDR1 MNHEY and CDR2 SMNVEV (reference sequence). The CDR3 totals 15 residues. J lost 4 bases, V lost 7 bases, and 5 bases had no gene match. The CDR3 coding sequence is TGTGCCAGCACCCTACTAGCGGGAGGTTACAATGAGCAGTTCTTC. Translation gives CASTLLAGGYNEQFF.

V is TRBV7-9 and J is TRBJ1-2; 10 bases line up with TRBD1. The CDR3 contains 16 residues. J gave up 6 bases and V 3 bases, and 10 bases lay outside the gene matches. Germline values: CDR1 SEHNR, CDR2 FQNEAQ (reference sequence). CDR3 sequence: CASSFAGQGNLDGYTF. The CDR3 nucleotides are TGTGCCAGCAGCTTTGCGGGACAGGGGAATTTAGATGGCTACACCTTC.

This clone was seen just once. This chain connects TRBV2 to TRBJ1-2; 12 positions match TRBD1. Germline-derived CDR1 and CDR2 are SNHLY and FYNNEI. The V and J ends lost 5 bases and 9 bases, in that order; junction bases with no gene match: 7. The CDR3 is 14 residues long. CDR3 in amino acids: CASSNPGTGGRYTF. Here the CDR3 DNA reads TGTGCCAGCAGTAACCCCGGGACAGGGGGCCGCTACACCTTC.

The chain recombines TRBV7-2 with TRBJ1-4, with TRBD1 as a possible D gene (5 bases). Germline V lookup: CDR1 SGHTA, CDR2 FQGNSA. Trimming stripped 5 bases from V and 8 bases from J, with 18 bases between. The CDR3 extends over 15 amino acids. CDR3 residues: CASSESLGVREKLFF. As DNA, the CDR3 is TGTGCCAGCAGCGAAAGCCTAGGGGTCCGGGAAAAACTGTTTTTT.